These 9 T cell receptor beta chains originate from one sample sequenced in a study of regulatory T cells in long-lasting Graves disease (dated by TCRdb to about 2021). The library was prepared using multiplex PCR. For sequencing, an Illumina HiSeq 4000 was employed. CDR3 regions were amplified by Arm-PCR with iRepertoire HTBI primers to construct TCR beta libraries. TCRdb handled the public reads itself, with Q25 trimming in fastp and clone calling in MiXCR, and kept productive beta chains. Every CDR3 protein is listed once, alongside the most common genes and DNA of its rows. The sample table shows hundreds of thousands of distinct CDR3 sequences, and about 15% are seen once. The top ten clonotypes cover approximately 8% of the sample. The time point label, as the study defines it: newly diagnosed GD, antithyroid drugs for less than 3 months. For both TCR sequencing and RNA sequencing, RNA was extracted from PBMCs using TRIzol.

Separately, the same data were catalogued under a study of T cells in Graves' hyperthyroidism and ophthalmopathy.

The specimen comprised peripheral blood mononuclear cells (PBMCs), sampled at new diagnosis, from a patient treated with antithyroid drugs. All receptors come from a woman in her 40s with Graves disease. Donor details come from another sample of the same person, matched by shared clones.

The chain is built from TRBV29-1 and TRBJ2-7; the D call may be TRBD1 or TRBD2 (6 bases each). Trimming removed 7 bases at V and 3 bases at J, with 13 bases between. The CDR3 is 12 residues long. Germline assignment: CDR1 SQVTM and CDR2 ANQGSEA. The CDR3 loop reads CSARRGHYEQYF. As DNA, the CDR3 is TGCAGCGCCAGGAGGGGACACTACGAGCAGTACTTC.

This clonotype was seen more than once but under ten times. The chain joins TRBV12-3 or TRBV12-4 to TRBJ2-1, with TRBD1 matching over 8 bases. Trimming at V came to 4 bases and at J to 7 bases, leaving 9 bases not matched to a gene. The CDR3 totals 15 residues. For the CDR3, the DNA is TGTGCCAGCAGTTCTTGGCAGGGGGCGAGGAATGAGCAGTTCTTC. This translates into CASSSWQGARNEQFF.

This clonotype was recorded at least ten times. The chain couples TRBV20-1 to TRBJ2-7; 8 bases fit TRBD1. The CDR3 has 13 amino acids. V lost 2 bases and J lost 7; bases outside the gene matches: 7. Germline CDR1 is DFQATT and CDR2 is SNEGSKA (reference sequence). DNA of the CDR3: TGCAGTGCTAGAAGGCAGGGGGCGGGGGAGCAGTACTTC. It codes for CSARRQGAGEQYF.

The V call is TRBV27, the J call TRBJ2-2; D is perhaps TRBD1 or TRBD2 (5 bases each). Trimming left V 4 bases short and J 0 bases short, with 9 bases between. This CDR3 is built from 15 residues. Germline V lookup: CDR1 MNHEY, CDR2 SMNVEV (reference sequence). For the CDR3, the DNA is TGTGCCAGCAGTTGGGACCTCTCGAACACCGGGGAGCTGTTTTTT. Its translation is CASSWDLSNTGELFF.

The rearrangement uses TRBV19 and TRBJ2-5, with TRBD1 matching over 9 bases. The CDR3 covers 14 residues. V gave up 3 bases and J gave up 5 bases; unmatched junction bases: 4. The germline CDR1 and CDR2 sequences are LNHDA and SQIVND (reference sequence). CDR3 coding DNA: TGTGCCAGTAGTATCGGACAGGGGTCGGAGACCCAGTACTTC. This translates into CASSIGQGSETQYF.

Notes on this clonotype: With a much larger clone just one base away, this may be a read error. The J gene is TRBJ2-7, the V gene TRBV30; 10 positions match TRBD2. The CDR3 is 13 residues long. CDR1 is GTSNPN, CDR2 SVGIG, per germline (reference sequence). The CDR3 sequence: CDWSLAGEFEQYF. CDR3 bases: TGTGACTGGAGTCTAGCGGGAGAATTCGAGCAGTACTTC.

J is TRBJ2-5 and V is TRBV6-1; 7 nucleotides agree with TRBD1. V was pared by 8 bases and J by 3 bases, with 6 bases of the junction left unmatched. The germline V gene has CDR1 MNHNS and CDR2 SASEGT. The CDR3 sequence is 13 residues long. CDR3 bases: TGTGCCAGCCGCCGGGACAGCAAAGAGACCCAGTACTTC. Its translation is CASRRDSKETQYF.

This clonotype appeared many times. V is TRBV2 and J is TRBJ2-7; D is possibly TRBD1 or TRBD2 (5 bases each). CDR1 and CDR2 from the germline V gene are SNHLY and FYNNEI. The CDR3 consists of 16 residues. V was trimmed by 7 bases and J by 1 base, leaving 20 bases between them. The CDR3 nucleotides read TGTGCCAGCACTTTTGGGGCAGCTGGGGGTTCCTACGAGCAGTACTTC. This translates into CASTFGAAGGSYEQYF.

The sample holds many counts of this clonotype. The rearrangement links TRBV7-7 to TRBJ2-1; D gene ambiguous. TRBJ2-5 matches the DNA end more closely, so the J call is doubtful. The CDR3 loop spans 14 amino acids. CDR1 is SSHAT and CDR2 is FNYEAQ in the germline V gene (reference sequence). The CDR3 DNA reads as TGTGCTAGCTCCCTAAGGCTGTTCGGGGAGACCCAGTACTTC. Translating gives CASSLRLFGETQYF.